One sample yielded the 6 T cell receptor beta chains listed below, sequenced in a study of blood T cell repertoires in COVID-19. Clones were sequenced by immunoSEQ multiplex PCR, and TCRdb holds only the in-frame ones, with some missing. Of around 200,000 clones listed, 70% to 80% are singletons. The material sequenced was peripheral blood. These receptors all come from a middle-aged woman with COVID-19, enrolled during active disease.

The genes are TRBV6-6 and TRBJ2-7, with 8 bases identical to TRBD1. The V and J ends lost 6 bases and 1 base, in that order; junction bases with no gene match: 11. The CDR3 extends over 16 amino acids. Germline loops: CDR1 MNHNY, CDR2 SVGAGI (reference sequence). DNA of the CDR3: TGTGCCAGCAGCCTCGGACAGGGATGGGAATCCTACGAGCAGTACTTC. Its translation is CASSLGQGWESYEQYF.

The chain recombines TRBV21-1 with TRBJ1-2; no DNA check was done on the table's D call, TRBD1. TRBV21-1 is termed a pseudogene. CDR3 size: 14 residues. The CDR3 DNA reads TGTGCCAGCAGCAAAGCGCTAGGGACAGACGGCTACACCTTC. This gives the protein CASSKALGTDGYTF.

The rearrangement joins TRBV3-1 (or the pseudogene TRBV3-2) to TRBJ2-1; the match to TRBD2 covers 7 bases. V lost 4 bases, J lost 1 base, and 7 bases stayed unmatched. Per the germline V gene, CDR1 is LGHDT and CDR2 is YNNKEL (reference sequence). The CDR3 loop spans 16 amino acids. The CDR3 DNA is TGTGCCAGCAGCCCACAACTAGCGCGATCCTACAATGAGCAGTTCTTC. This gives the protein CASSPQLARSYNEQFF.

CDR3 sequence (DNA): TGCGCCAGCAGCTACCAAGACGGGAGCTCCTACAATGAGCAGTTCTTC. Protein product: CASSYQDGSSYNEQFF. This chain connects TRBV4-1 to TRBJ2-1, with D possibly matching TRBD2 (6 bases). Trimming took off 5 bases at V and 0 bases at J, with 14 bases between the two ends. The CDR3 is 16 residues long. Germline V gene data show CDR1 as MGHRA and CDR2 as YSYEKL.

The J gene is TRBJ1-1, the V gene TRBV25-1; the D gene is possibly TRBD1 (6 bases). The ends were cut back, 6 bases at V and 3 bases at J, with 11 bases in the middle. Germline V lookup: CDR1 MGHDK, CDR2 SYGVNS. The CDR3 is 13 amino acids. CDR3 protein: CASSPGQHTEAFF. The CDR3, as DNA: TGTGCCAGCAGCCCTGGACAGCACACTGAAGCTTTCTTT.

J is TRBJ1-1 and V is TRBV7-9; 8 bases are shared with TRBD1. CDR1 is SEHNR, CDR2 FQNEAQ, per germline (reference sequence). CDR3 length equals 16 residues. The junction had 11 bases not matched to a gene; V was cut back by 7 bases and J by 1 base. The CDR3, as DNA: TGTGCCAGCATCAACCGGTACGGACAGGGGAACACTGAAGCTTTCTTT. Its translation: CASINRYGQGNTEAFF. Together with reference TRBV7-9 and TRBJ1-1, the CDR3 gives the full variable domain: DTGVSQNPRHKITKRGQNVTFRCDPISEHNRLYWYRQTLGQGPEFLTYFQNEAQLEKSRLLSDRFSAERPKGSFSTLEIQRTEQGDSAMYLCASINRYGQGNTEAFFGQGTRLTVV.